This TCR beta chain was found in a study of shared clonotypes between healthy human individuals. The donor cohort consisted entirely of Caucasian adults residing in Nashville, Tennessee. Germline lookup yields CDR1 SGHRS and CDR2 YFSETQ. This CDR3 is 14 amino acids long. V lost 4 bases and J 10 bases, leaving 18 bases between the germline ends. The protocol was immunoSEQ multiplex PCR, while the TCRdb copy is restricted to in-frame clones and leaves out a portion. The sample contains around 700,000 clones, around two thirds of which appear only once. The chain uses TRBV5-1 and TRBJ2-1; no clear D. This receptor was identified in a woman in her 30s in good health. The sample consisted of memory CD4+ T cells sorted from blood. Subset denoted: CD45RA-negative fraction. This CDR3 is CASSPGPAREEQFF. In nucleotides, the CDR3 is TGCGCCAGCAGCCCGGGCCCCGCCCGAGAGGAGCAGTTCTTC. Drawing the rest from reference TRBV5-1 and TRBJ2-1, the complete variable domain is KAGVTQTPRYLIKTRGQQVTLSCSPISGHRSVSWYQQTPGQGLQFLFEYFSETQRNKGNFPGRFSGRQFSNSRSEMNVSTLELGDSALYLCASSPGPAREEQFFGPGTRLTVL.